This T cell receptor beta chain was captured by sequencing in a study of OX40 agonist ivuxolimab in advanced cancers. Study in general: The study gave patients intravenous ivuxolimab at 0.01 to 10 mg/kg every 2 weeks.

Samples were taken at baseline and on day 1 of cycles 4 and 7. Note on this clone: Its specificity is not known.

V lost 1 base, J lost 4 bases, and 8 bases lay in between. The CDR3 has 14 amino acids. Germline V CDR1 and CDR2: SGHVS, FNYEAQ. The repertoire was sequenced with immunoSEQ multiplex PCR; TCRdb's copy has only in-frame clones and lacks some. This sample carries around 60,000 clones, about 79% of them seen once, and the ten largest clones take 2.4%. Study results and limitations: Among T cells, CD8+ cells averaged more expanded clones than CD4+ cells. At 0.1 to 3.0 mg/kg, clonal expansion of CD4+ and CD8+ blood T cells had occurred by week 6.

Sequences were derived from CD4+ or CD8+ T cells sorted from blood, sampled in a trial of the OX40 agonist ivuxolimab. The chain joins TRBV7-6 to TRBJ1-5; D gene ambiguous. The receptor's source is an adult with an advanced solid tumor such as melanoma, head and neck, liver or kidney cancer. The DNA of the CDR3 is TGTGCCAGCAGCTTAGGGGCAGAAAATCAGCCCCAGCATTTT. This translates into CASSLGAENQPQHF.